These 23 T cell receptor beta chains came from one sample sequenced in a study of blood T cell repertoires in COVID-19. Using immunoSEQ multiplex PCR, the repertoire was profiled, and TCRdb retains in-frame clones only, with some absent. The data contain 110,000 or so clones, more than 75% of them singletons. The material sequenced was peripheral blood. These TCRs come from a woman aged 45-65 years with acute or convalescent COVID-19.

The chain uses TRBV18 and TRBJ1-5; tentative D call: TRBD1 (5 bases). V lost 3 bases to trimming and J lost 5 bases, with 14 bases between them. There are 15 residues in the CDR3. Germline V gene lookup returns CDR1 KGHSH and CDR2 LQKENI. The CDR3 nucleotides read TGTGCCAGCTCACCCCAGGGATCTTCCGATCAGCCCCAGCATTTT. Translated, it gives CASSPQGSSDQPQHF.

This chain joins TRBV6-5 and TRBJ1-1; D not certain. The CDR3 has 16 residues. Germline V gene sequence: CDR1 MNHEY, CDR2 SVGAGI. Between the trimmed V and J ends, which lost 0 bases and 2 bases, there was a span of 13 bases. The CDR3 bases are TGTGCCAGCAGTTACTCCCCCGAGGCAGCTAACACTGAAGCTTTCTTT. It translates to CASSYSPEAANTEAFF.

This clone was recorded only once. CDR3: CASSELSGQETQYF. The CDR3 DNA reads as TGTGCCAGCAGTGAACTGAGCGGCCAAGAGACCCAGTACTTC. V is TRBV2 and J is TRBJ2-5; D might be TRBD2 (5 bases). The CDR3 sequence is 14 residues long. Germline V gives CDR1 SNHLY, CDR2 FYNNEI. The ends were cut back, 2 bases at V and 1 base at J, with 8 bases in the middle.

This chain connects TRBV7-2 to TRBJ1-1; 8 nucleotides match TRBD1. Per germline, CDR1 SGHTA and CDR2 FQGNSA. This CDR3 is 14 amino acids long. J was trimmed by 1 base and V by 7 bases; bases with no gene match: 5. The CDR3 DNA reads TGTGCCAGCACCGCGACAGGGGCGAACACTGAAGCTTTCTTT. Protein product: CASTATGANTEAFF.

This sequence joins TRBV3-1 (or the pseudogene TRBV3-2) and TRBJ2-3; D may be TRBD2 (6 bases). The CDR3 is 15 residues long. V dropped 0 bases and J dropped 6 bases, with 13 bases sitting between them. CDR1 LGHDT and CDR2 YNNKEL come from the germline V gene (reference sequence). The CDR3 coding sequence is TGTGCCAGCAGCCAAGAGTTAGGGAGGTCCGATACGCAGTATTTT. Encoded protein: CASSQELGRSDTQYF.

This chain links TRBV19 with TRBJ1-2; 9 bases are shared with TRBD1. This CDR3 region has 16 residues. Trimming cost V 5 bases and J 0 bases; bases outside gene matches: 7. CDR1 is LNHDA and CDR2 is SQIVND in the germline V gene (reference sequence). Here the CDR3 DNA reads TGTGCCAGTAGTCAAACCGGGACAGGGACTAACTATGGCTACACCTTC. As protein: CASSQTGTGTNYGYTF.

The chain combines TRBV5-6 with TRBJ2-3; 9 bases agree with TRBD1. J was trimmed by 10 bases and V by 4 bases; bases with no gene match: 16. Germline V gene sequence: CDR1 SGHDT, CDR2 YYEEEE. This CDR3 is 16 amino acids long. The CDR3 protein is CASSEPAGTGPFPQYF. The CDR3 coding sequence is TGTGCCAGCAGCGAACCTGCCGGGACAGGGCCCTTCCCGCAGTATTTT. The full variable domain, completed using reference TRBV5-6 and TRBJ2-3, is DAGVTQSPTHLIKTRGQQVTLRCSPKSGHDTVSWYQQALGQGPQFIFQYYEEEERQRGNFPDRFSGHQFPNYSSELNVNALLLGDSALYLCASSEPAGTGPFPQYFGPGTRLTVL.

V usage is TRBV30 and J usage is TRBJ1-1; D ambiguous. The CDR3 spans 13 residues. CDR1 GTSNPN and CDR2 SVGIG come from the germline V gene (reference sequence). Deletions cut 0 bases from V and 1 base from J, with 6 bases between. The CDR3 DNA sequence: TGTGCCTGGAGTGTACTGCGGAACACTGAAGCTTTCTTT. Its translation is CAWSVLRNTEAFF.

V is TRBV29-1 and J is TRBJ1-4; the D gene is possibly TRBD1 (5 bases). The germline CDR1 and CDR2 sequences are SQVTM and ANQGSEA. The CDR3 sequence is 13 residues long. V gave up 4 bases and J gave up 4 bases, with 10 bases separating them. The CDR3 loop reads CSVAGVGNEKLFF. The CDR3 DNA reads as TGCAGCGTTGCGGGGGTAGGTAATGAAAAACTGTTTTTT.

The chain combines TRBV19 with TRBJ1-5; D unclear. CDR1 and CDR2 (germline): LNHDA, SQIVND (reference sequence). V was trimmed by 11 bases and J by 0 bases, leaving 14 bases between them. CDR3 length: 14 amino acids. The CDR3 here is CAPRGDYSNQPQHF. CDR3 bases: TGTGCCCCCCGGGGAGACTATAGCAATCAGCCCCAGCATTTT.

The V and J genes are TRBV25-1 and TRBJ1-1; maybe TRBD1 (6 bases). V was pared by 2 bases and J by 10 bases, with 17 bases between. The CDR3 is 14 amino acids. Germline V CDR1 and CDR2: MGHDK, SYGVNS. Here the CDR3 reads CASSELGQTYLAFF. In DNA, the CDR3 is TGTGCCAGCAGTGAACTAGGACAGACTTATTTAGCTTTCTTT.

The rearrangement uses TRBV3-1 (or the pseudogene TRBV3-2) and TRBJ2-7; 7 nucleotides line up with TRBD2. CDR1 LGHDT and CDR2 YNNKEL come from the germline V gene (reference sequence). The length of the CDR3 is 15 residues. V lost 4 bases to trimming and J lost 6 bases; unmatched junction nucleotides: 12. The CDR3 coding sequence is TGTGCCAGCAGCCCTATTTTGGCGGGAGTTGGCGAGCAGTACTTC. Amino acid sequence: CASSPILAGVGEQYF.

The chain uses TRBV11-3 and TRBJ1-1; no clear D. This CDR3 spans 14 amino acids. V lost 1 base and J 3 bases, leaving 9 bases between the germline ends. The germline V gene has CDR1 SGHNT and CDR2 YENEEA. CDR3: CASSLVAADTEAFF. In DNA, the CDR3 is TGTGCCAGCAGCTTAGTCGCAGCGGACACTGAAGCTTTCTTT.

The chain carries TRBV4-1 and TRBJ1-2, with unresolved D. V lost 2 bases and J 4 bases, leaving 14 bases between the germline ends. The CDR3 has 15 amino acids. Germline loops: CDR1 MGHRA, CDR2 YSYEKL. CDR3 DNA sequence: TGCGCCAGCAGCCAACCCCAGACTCAAACCTATGGCTACACCTTC. Translating it yields CASSQPQTQTYGYTF.

The chain is built from TRBV11-3 and TRBJ2-5; 8 nucleotides align to TRBD1. CDR3 size: 16 residues. Trimming took 0 bases from V and 2 from J; bases not matched to a gene: 5. Germline V gives CDR1 SGHNT, CDR2 YENEEA. The CDR3 spells CASSLDGDRYQETQYF. CDR3 nucleotides: TGTGCCAGCAGCTTAGATGGGGACAGGTATCAAGAGACCCAGTACTTC.

This chain joins TRBV6-5 and TRBJ2-2, with a possible D match to TRBD1 (6 bases). Germline CDR1 is MNHEY and CDR2 is SVGAGI. The CDR3 is made up of 16 amino acids. V was cut by 0 bases and J by 3 bases, with 11 bases left in between. Written as DNA, the CDR3 is TGTGCCAGCAGTTACTCCTACAGGGCCGACACCGGGGAGCTGTTTTTT. Translating gives CASSYSYRADTGELFF.

V gene TRBV29-1 combines with J gene TRBJ2-5, with 9 bases identical to TRBD1. In germline, CDR1 is SQVTM, CDR2 ANQGSEA. After removal of 2 bases from V and 4 bases from J, the junction contained 17 bases not matched to a gene. The CDR3 is 18 amino acids. The CDR3 reads CSVELGQGMLIGRETQYF. CDR3 nucleotides: TGCAGCGTTGAACTGGGACAGGGAATGTTAATCGGGAGAGAGACCCAGTACTTC.

The chain joins TRBV7-2 to TRBJ2-1, with 8 bases that match TRBD2. This CDR3 region has 16 residues. Germline assignment: CDR1 SGHTA and CDR2 FQGNSA. The junction had 10 bases not matched to a gene; V was cut back by 5 bases and J by 4 bases. DNA for the CDR3: TGTGCCAGCAGCCCCGCCGGGTTAGCGGGGTACAATGAGCAGTTCTTC. Protein product: CASSPAGLAGYNEQFF. The whole variable domain, remainder taken from reference TRBV7-2 and TRBJ2-1, is GAGVSQSPSNKVTEKGKDVELRCDPISGHTALYWYRQSLGQGLEFLIYFQGNSAPDKSGLPSDRFSAERTGGSVSTLTIQRTQQEDSAVYLCASSPAGLAGYNEQFFGPGTRLTVL.

V and J are TRBV7-9 and TRBJ2-7, with TRBD1 matching 7 bases. The V and J ends lost 4 bases and 6 bases, in that order; junction bases with no gene match: 12. Germline V gene data show CDR1 as SEHNR and CDR2 as FQNEAQ (reference sequence). The CDR3 extends over 15 amino acids. CDR3 nucleotide sequence: TGTGCCAGCAGCTCGGGCACAGGGGCCCAGGGCGAGCAGTACTTC. Translating gives CASSSGTGAQGEQYF.

The chain employs TRBV9 and TRBJ1-3; D is ambiguous. Germline values: CDR1 SGDLS, CDR2 YYNGEE. This CDR3 has 14 amino acids. The ends were cut back, 0 bases at V and 8 bases at J, with 12 bases in the middle. The CDR3 DNA reads as TGTGCCAGCAGCGTAGCGGTCGCAAGAGACACCATATATTTT. It is translated as CASSVAVARDTIYF.

There are many counts of this clone. The CDR3 region is CASSKEGLQSYEQYF. In DNA, the CDR3 is TGTGCCAGCAGCAAAGAGGGACTGCAGTCCTACGAGCAGTACTTC. The chain employs TRBV21-1 and TRBJ2-7; the listed D gene, TRBD2, was not tested against the DNA. TRBV21-1 is classified as a pseudogene. The CDR3 spans 15 residues.

The rearrangement links TRBV14 to TRBJ2-1, with D possibly being TRBD1 (6 bases). Germline V lookup: CDR1 SGHDN, CDR2 FVKESK. V dropped 3 bases and J dropped 12 bases, with 15 bases sitting between them. The CDR3 totals 13 residues. For the CDR3, the DNA is TGTGCCAGCAGCCAGATTCAGGGGTTCCGGCAGTTCTTC. Translating gives CASSQIQGFRQFF.

This chain links TRBV14 with TRBJ2-3; 9 bases are shared with TRBD1. Trimming removed 8 bases from V and 0 bases from J; junction bases left unmatched: 3. From germline, CDR1 is SGHDN and CDR2 FVKESK. This CDR3 spans 14 amino acids. DNA for the CDR3: TGTGCCAGCCGGACAGGGGTTAGCACAGATACGCAGTATTTT. It codes for CASRTGVSTDTQYF.